This T cell receptor (beta chain) was identified in a study of shared clonotypes between healthy human individuals. Overall study context: Researchers assigned three CD4 naive, three CD4 memory, two CD8 naive and one CD8 memory plate to each donor.

The CDR3 is made up of 13 amino acids. Germline V gives CDR1 MNHEY, CDR2 SMNVEV (reference sequence). Trimming took 2 bases from V and 7 from J, leaving 11 bases between them. It was CD45RO-negative cells, positively selected for CCR7, that made up naive CD8 cells, with terminally differentiated effector memory CD45RA+ cells excluded. The run depth of the assay was deep. TCRdb's table, derived via immunoSEQ multiplex PCR, lists solely in-frame clones and lacks some. The sample holds more than 2 million clones, about 93% seen once. The V and J genes are TRBV27 and TRBJ2-5; D unresolved. This TCR was sampled from a man in his late teens or twenties in good health. Some clones in this sample may be carry-over from other donors' samples. Material: naive CD8+ T cells from PBMCs. The CDR3 loop reads CASSLEDGGTQYF. The DNA of the CDR3 is TGTGCCAGCAGTTTAGAGGATGGCGGGACCCAGTACTTC.